These T cell receptor beta chains were read from a single sample in a study of blood T cell repertoires in COVID-19. Profiling relied on immunoSEQ multiplex PCR, and the TCRdb table lists in-frame clones only, not all of them. Here the sample spans around 210,000 clones, roughly 88% being singletons. Sequenced input: peripheral blood. The receptors originated from a human donor in a cohort sampled during active COVID-19. The CDR3 runs from the conserved cysteine through the conserved F or W. The D gene is left open where the match is weak. Clone size appears in some rows only: once, few, many, or a class for an expanded clone.

CAWGTGTNTEAFF | TGTGCCTGGGGCACTGGTACCAACACTGAAGCTTTCTTT | TRBJ1-1 | TRBV30 | . | .
CASSLSTGSGEAFF | TGCGCCAGCAGCTTGAGTACGGGGAGTGGTGAAGCTTTCTTT | TRBJ1-1 | TRBV5-1 | . | .
CASSAAGELFF | TGTGCCAGCAGCGCGGCCGGGGAGCTGTTTTTT | TRBJ2-2 | TRBV7-9 | . | .
CASSKFERDNEQFF | TGTGCCAGTAGTAAGTTCGAGCGGGACAATGAGCAGTTCTTC | TRBJ2-1 | TRBV19 | . | .
CASSSLAGAYYEQYF | TGTGCCAGCAGTTCACTAGCGGGAGCGTACTACGAGCAGTACTTC | TRBJ2-7 | TRBV28 | . | TRBD2
CASSGGRPDSEQYF | TGTGCCAGCAGCGGCGGGAGGCCTGATAGCGAGCAGTACTTC | TRBJ2-7 | TRBV9 | . | TRBD2
CASSRWGLAASGGADTQYF | TGTGCCAGCAGCCGTTGGGGACTAGCGGCTTCAGGGGGCGCAGATACGCAGTATTTT | TRBJ2-3 | TRBV5-4 | . | TRBD2
CASSWGDRQLYGYTF | TGTGCCAGCAGTTGGGGGGACCGACAGCTTTATGGCTACACCTTC | TRBJ1-2 | TRBV6-6 | . | .
CASSYSRGGAYEQYF | TGTGCCAGCAGTTACTCAAGGGGAGGAGCCTACGAGCAGTACTTC | TRBJ2-7 | TRBV6-6 | few | .
CASRNTLSAFF | TGTGCCAGCAGGAACACGTTATCAGCTTTCTTT | TRBJ1-1 | TRBV28 | . | .
CASSRTGLAEGTQYF | TGTGCCAGCAGCAGGACGGGACTAGCGGAGGGTACGCAGTATTTT | TRBJ2-3 | TRBV3-1/TRBV3-2 | . | TRBD2
CASSDYQGPQHF | TGTGCCAGCAGTGATTACCAGGGTCCCCAGCATTTT | TRBJ1-5 | TRBV6-1 | many | .
CASMTGVEYGYTF | TGTGCCAGTATGACAGGGGTGGAGTATGGCTACACCTTC | TRBJ1-2 | TRBV19 | once | TRBD1
CAIEPGTRGNIQYF | TGTGCCATCGAACCGGGGACTAGGGGAAACATTCAGTACTTC | TRBJ2-4 | TRBV2 | . | TRBD2
CAWSRGGANVLTF | TGTGCCTGGAGCCGCGGTGGGGCCAACGTCCTGACTTTC | TRBJ2-6 | TRBV30 | few | .
CASSVWEFPDEQFF | TGCGCCAGCAGTGTTTGGGAGTTTCCCGATGAGCAGTTCTTC | TRBJ2-1 | TRBV10-2 | . | .
CASRGGSHPTDTQYF | TGTGCCAGCAGAGGCGGGAGCCACCCCACAGATACGCAGTATTTT | TRBJ2-3 | TRBV2 | . | TRBD2
CASSLGTSGPNEQFF | TGTGCCAGCAGCCTCGGGACTAGCGGGCCCAATGAGCAGTTCTTC | TRBJ2-1 | TRBV4-2 | . | TRBD2
CAISEPRDSSYEQYF | TGTGCCATCAGTGAGCCTCGGGACAGCTCCTACGAGCAGTACTTC | TRBJ2-7 | TRBV10-3 | . | TRBD1
CASRSTSGSSYEQYF | TGCGCCAGCAGATCGACTAGCGGGAGCTCCTACGAGCAGTACTTC | TRBJ2-7 | TRBV10-2 | . | TRBD2
CASSYSAGGPGNEQFF | TGTGCCAGCAGTTACTCAGCGGGAGGGCCGGGGAATGAGCAGTTCTTC | TRBJ2-1 | TRBV6-5 | . | TRBD2
CASSLLASGTGDNEQFF | TGTGCCAGCAGCCTGCTAGCGAGTGGGACCGGGGACAATGAGCAGTTCTTC | TRBJ2-1 | TRBV13 | . | .
CASSYQTSGKDEQYF | TGTGCCAGCAGTTACCAGACTAGCGGGAAGGACGAGCAGTACTTC | TRBJ2-7 | TRBV6-2/TRBV6-3 | . | TRBD2
CASSQKRPHGSNTGELFF | TGCGCCAGCAGCCAAAAAAGGCCTCACGGGTCGAACACCGGGGAGCTGTTTTTT | TRBJ2-2 | TRBV4-1 | once | .
CASTLMTGSYEQYF | TGTGCCAGCACCCTAATGACAGGCTCCTACGAGCAGTACTTC | TRBJ2-7 | TRBV11-2 | . | .
CASSISGDNSPLHF | TGTGCCAGTAGTATTTCCGGGGATAATTCACCCCTCCACTTT | TRBJ1-6 | TRBV19 | once | .
CATSAGPLPSYEQYF | TGTGCCACCAGCGCAGGTCCCTTGCCATCCTACGAGCAGTACTTC | TRBJ2-7 | TRBV15 | . | .
CASSLQYSGQFF | TGTGCCAGCAGCCTCCAGTATTCGGGGCAGTTCTTC | TRBJ2-1 | TRBV14 | . | .
CASSLDIGNTIYF | TGTGCCAGCAGCTTAGACATTGGAAACACCATATATTTT | TRBJ1-3 | TRBV7-8 | . | .
CASGIKDRGSQPQHF | TGTGCCAGTGGGATAAAGGACAGGGGTTCTCAGCCCCAGCATTTT | TRBJ1-5 | TRBV19 | . | TRBD1
CASSLLREYEQYF | TGCGCCAGCAGCTTGCTCAGGGAATACGAGCAGTACTTC | TRBJ2-7 | TRBV5-1 | . | .
CSVGRDTDTQYF | TGCAGCGTTGGCCGGGACACAGATACGCAGTATTTT | TRBJ2-3 | TRBV29-1 | once | .
CASSFISYEQYF | TGTGCCAGCAGCTTTATATCCTACGAGCAGTACTTC | TRBJ2-7 | TRBV28 | . | .
CASSPTWTEAGEQYF | TGCGCCAGCAGCCCAACCTGGACGGAGGCAGGCGAGCAGTACTTC | TRBJ2-7 | TRBV4-1 | once | .
CASSLTGRGDTQYF | TGCGCCAGCAGCTTGACAGGGCGAGGGGATACGCAGTATTTT | TRBJ2-3 | TRBV5-1 | few | .
CASSQVGFGDNSPLHF | TGTGCCAGCAGCCAAGTTGGCTTTGGAGATAATTCACCCCTCCACTTT | TRBJ1-6 | TRBV3-1/TRBV3-2 | . | .
CASSQTRGTVAGEAFF | TGTGCCAGCTCACAAACAAGAGGGACAGTTGCGGGTGAAGCTTTCTTT | TRBJ1-1 | TRBV18 | . | TRBD1
CAISESETSAFYSYEQYF | TGTGCCATCAGTGAGTCTGAGACTAGCGCGTTCTACTCCTACGAGCAGTACTTC | TRBJ2-7 | TRBV10-3 | . | TRBD2
CASSLKGPGELFF | TGTGCCAGCAGCTTGAAGGGGCCCGGGGAGCTGTTTTTT | TRBJ2-2 | TRBV7-9 | once | .
CASIETSGPYNEQFF | TGTGCCAGCATCGAAACTAGCGGGCCTTACAATGAGCAGTTCTTC | TRBJ2-1 | TRBV28 | . | TRBD2
CATSAGTSGRSVVGTDTQYF | TGTGCCACCAGTGCCGGGACTAGCGGGAGGTCAGTAGTAGGCACAGATACGCAGTATTTT | TRBJ2-3 | TRBV24-1 | . | TRBD2
CASSPPGLKWSNEQFF | TGTGCCAGCAGCCCCCCGGGACTTAAGTGGAGCAATGAGCAGTTCTTC | TRBJ2-1 | TRBV11-2 | . | .
CASTPTSGMDTQYF | TGCGCCAGCACCCCGACTAGCGGGATGGATACGCAGTATTTT | TRBJ2-3 | TRBV4-1 | . | TRBD2
CASSGTGGEQYF | TGCGCCAGCAGTGGTACAGGGGGCGAGCAGTACTTC | TRBJ2-7 | TRBV10-2 | . | TRBD1
CATLGGQGLYEQYF | TGTGCCACCCTGGGAGGACAGGGGCTCTACGAGCAGTACTTC | TRBJ2-7 | TRBV19 | . | TRBD1
CASALDQPQHF | TGTGCCAGCGCGTTGGATCAGCCCCAGCATTTT | TRBJ1-5 | TRBV12-3/TRBV12-4 | few | .
CASSFGQGWSTEAFF | TGTGCCAGCAGCTTTGGACAGGGGTGGAGTACTGAAGCTTTCTTT | TRBJ1-1 | TRBV7-2 | . | TRBD1
CASMGLAGVRNEQFF | TGTGCCAGCATGGGGCTAGCGGGAGTTCGCAATGAGCAGTTCTTC | TRBJ2-1 | TRBV6-5 | . | TRBD2
CASSQPLREGSGNTIYF | TGCGCCAGCAGCCAGCCATTACGGGAGGGTTCTGGAAACACCATATATTTT | TRBJ1-3 | TRBV4-1 | . | .
CASSVGGLAGSYEQYF | TGTGCCAGCAGCGTAGGGGGGCTAGCGGGCTCCTACGAGCAGTACTTC | TRBJ2-7 | TRBV9 | . | TRBD2
CASSVTGKRRDTIYF | TGTGCCAGTAGTGTCACAGGGAAAAGGAGAGACACCATATATTTT | TRBJ1-3 | TRBV19 | . | .
CASSQTGTSGTDTQYF | TGCGCCAGCAGCCAAACCGGGACTAGCGGCACAGATACGCAGTATTTT | TRBJ2-3 | TRBV4-1 | . | TRBD2
CASSSTRNTGELFF | TGTGCCAGCAGCTCGACTAGAAACACCGGGGAGCTGTTTTTT | TRBJ2-2 | TRBV5-4 | once | .
CASSSGLNTDTQYF | TGTGCCAGCAGCTCGGGACTGAACACAGATACGCAGTATTTT | TRBJ2-3 | TRBV11-2 | . | .
CASSLRGGGGAQGYTF | TGTGCCAGCAGTTTAAGGGGCGGCGGGGGGGCGCAGGGCTACACCTTC | TRBJ1-2 | TRBV28 | . | .
CASSFRDYSSYNEQFF | TGTGCCAGCAGTTTCCGGGACTACAGCTCCTACAATGAGCAGTTCTTC | TRBJ2-1 | TRBV6-5 | once | TRBD2
CASRTQGATYEQYF | TGTGCCAGCAGGACACAGGGGGCTACCTACGAGCAGTACTTC | TRBJ2-7 | TRBV2 | once | TRBD1